There are a few counts of the clone carrying this TCR beta chain. The source of the sample is a study of blood T cells in healthy people across ages. The CDR3 extends over 13 amino acids. Trimming cost V 0 bases and J 5 bases, with 7 bases left between them. Germline V gene lookup returns CDR1 MGHDK and CDR2 SYGVNS. It was with a sample-barcoded 5' primer and a J-beta primer mix that a second PCR of about 6 to 12 cycles was run. A single record per CDR3 protein comes from TCRdb applying MiXCR to the 5' RACE reads. This sample has around 1,000,000 distinct CDR3 sequences; 20% to 25% occur once, and the top ten carry approximately 0.71%. These sequences were also reported in another study, on T cells of mothers and their children.

This TCR came from a girl aged 2-10 years in good health. The sample comprised blood. This sequence joins TRBV25-1 and TRBJ1-2; possible D gene TRBD1, 5 bases. CDR3 in DNA: TGTGCCAGCAGTGAATACGGGGGATATGGCTACACCTTC. Its protein is CASSEYGGYGYTF.